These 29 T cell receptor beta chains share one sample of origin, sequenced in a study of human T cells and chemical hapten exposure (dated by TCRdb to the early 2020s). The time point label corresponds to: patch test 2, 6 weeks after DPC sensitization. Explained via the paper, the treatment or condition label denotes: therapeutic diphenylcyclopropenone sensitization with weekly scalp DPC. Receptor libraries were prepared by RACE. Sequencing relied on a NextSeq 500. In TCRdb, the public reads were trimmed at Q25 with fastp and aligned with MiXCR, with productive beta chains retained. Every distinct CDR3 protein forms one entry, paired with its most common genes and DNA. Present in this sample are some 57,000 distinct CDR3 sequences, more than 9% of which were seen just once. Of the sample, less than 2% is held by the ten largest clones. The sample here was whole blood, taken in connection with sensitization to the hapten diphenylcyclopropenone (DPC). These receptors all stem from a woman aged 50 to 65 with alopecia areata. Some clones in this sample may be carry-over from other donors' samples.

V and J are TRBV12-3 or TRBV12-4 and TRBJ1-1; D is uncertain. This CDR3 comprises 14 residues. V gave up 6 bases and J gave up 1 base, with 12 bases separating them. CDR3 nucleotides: TGTGCCAGCAGAGACCGGGCCCAGAACACTGAAGCTTTCTTT. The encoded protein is CASRDRAQNTEAFF.

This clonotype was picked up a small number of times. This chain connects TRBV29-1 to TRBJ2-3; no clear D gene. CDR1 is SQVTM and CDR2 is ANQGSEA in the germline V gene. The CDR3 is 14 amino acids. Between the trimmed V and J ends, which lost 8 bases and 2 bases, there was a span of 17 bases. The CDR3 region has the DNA TGCAGCCACGTACTCTCTTCCCCCACAGATACGCAGTATTTT. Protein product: CSHVLSSPTDTQYF.

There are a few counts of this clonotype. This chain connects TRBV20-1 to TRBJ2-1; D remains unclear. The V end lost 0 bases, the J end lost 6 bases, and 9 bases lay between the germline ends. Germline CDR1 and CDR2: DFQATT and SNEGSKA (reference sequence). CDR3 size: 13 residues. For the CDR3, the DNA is TGCAGTGCTAGAGATAGGGCTAGCAATGAGCAGTTCTTC. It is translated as CSARDRASNEQFF.

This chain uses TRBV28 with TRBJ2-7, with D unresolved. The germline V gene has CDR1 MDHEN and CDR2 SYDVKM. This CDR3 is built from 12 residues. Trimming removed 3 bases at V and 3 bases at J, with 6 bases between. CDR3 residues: CASSLTGYEQYF. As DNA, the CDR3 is TGTGCCAGCAGTTTGACGGGCTACGAGCAGTACTTC.

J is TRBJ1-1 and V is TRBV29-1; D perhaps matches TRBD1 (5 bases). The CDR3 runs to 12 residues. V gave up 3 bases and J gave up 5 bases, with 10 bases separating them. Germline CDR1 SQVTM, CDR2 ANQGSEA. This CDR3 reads CSVDGPGTEAFF. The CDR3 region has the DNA TGCAGCGTTGATGGCCCAGGGACTGAAGCTTTCTTT.

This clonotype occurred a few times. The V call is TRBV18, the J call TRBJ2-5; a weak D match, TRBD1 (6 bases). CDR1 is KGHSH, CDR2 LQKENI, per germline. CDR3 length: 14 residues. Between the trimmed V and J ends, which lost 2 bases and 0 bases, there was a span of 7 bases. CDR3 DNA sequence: TGTGCCAGCTCACCAACAGGGAACCAAGAGACCCAGTACTTC. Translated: CASSPTGNQETQYF.

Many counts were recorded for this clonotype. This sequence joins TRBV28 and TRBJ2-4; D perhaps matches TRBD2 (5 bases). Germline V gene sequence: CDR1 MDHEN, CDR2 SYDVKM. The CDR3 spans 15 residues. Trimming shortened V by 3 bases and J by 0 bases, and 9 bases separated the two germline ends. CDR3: CASSFGGLAKNIQYF. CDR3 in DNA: TGTGCCAGCAGTTTTGGAGGCCTAGCCAAAAACATTCAGTACTTC.

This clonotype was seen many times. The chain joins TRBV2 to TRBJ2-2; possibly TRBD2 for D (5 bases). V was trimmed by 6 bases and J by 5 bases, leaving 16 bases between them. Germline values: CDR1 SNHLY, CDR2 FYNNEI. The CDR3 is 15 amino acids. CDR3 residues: CASREARSGTGELFF. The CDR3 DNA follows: TGTGCCAGCAGGGAGGCCAGGTCAGGTACCGGGGAGCTGTTTTTT.

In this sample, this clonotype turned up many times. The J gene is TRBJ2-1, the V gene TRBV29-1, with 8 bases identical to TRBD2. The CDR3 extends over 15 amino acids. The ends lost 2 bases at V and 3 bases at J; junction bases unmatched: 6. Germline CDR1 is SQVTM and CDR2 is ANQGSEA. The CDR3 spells CSVEMRGAIYNEQFF. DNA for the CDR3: TGCAGCGTTGAAATGCGGGGGGCTATCTACAATGAGCAGTTCTTC.

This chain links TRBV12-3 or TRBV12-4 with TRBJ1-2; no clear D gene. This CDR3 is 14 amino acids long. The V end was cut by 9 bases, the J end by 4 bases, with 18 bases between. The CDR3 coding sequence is TGTGCCAGTTACCACTCCGCCTCACCCTATGGCTACACCTTC. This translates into CASYHSASPYGYTF.

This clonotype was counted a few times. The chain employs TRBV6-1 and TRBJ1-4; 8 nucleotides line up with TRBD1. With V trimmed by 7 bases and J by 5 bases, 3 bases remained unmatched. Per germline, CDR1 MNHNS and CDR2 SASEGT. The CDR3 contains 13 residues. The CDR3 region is CASNGQGNEKLFF. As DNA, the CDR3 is TGTGCCAGCAACGGACAGGGAAATGAAAAACTGTTTTTT.

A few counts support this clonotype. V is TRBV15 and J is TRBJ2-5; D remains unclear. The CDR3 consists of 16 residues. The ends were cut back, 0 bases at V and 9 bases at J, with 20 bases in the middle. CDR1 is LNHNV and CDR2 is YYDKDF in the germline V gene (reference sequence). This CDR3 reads CATSRDLIGQNGAQYF. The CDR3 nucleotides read TGTGCCACCAGCAGAGATCTTATTGGGCAGAATGGGGCCCAGTACTTC.

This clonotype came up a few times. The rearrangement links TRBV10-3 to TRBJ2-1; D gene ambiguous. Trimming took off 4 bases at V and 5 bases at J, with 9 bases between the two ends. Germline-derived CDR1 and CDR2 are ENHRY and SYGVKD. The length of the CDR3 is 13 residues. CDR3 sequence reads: CAISGWGNNEQFF. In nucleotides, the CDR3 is TGTGCCATCAGTGGGTGGGGTAACAATGAGCAGTTCTTC.

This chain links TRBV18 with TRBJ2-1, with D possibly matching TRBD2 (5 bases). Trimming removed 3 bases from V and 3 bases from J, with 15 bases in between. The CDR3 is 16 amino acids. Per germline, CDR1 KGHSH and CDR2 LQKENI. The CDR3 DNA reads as TGTGCCAGCTCACCCCAAGGGAGACCCTACTACAATGAGCAGTTCTTC. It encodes CASSPQGRPYYNEQFF.

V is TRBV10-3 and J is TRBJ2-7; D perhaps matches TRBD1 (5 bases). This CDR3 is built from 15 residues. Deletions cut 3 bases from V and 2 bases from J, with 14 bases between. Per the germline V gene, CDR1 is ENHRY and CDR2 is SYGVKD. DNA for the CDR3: TGTGCCATCAGTGACCCGACAGTTACCCCCTACGAGCAGTACTTC. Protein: CAISDPTVTPYEQYF.

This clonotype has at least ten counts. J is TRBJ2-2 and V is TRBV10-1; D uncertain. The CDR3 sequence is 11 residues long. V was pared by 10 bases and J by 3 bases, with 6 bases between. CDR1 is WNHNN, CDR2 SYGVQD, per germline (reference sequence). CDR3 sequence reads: CAITYTGELFF. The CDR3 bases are TGCGCCATCACTTACACCGGGGAGCTGTTTTTT.

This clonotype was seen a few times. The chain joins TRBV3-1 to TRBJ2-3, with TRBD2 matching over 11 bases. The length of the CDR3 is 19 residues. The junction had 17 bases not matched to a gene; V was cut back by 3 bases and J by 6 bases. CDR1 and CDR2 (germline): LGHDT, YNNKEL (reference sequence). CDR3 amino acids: CASSQGDVAGGPWADTQYF. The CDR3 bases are TGTGCCAGCAGCCAGGGCGACGTAGCGGGGGGGCCATGGGCGGATACGCAGTATTTT.

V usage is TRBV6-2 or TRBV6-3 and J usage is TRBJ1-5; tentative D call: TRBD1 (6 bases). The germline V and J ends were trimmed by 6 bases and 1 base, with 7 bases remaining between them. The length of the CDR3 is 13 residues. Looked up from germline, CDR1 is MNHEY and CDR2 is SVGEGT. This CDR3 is CASRQGSNQPQHF. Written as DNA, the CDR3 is TGTGCCAGCAGGCAGGGGAGCAATCAGCCCCAGCATTTT.

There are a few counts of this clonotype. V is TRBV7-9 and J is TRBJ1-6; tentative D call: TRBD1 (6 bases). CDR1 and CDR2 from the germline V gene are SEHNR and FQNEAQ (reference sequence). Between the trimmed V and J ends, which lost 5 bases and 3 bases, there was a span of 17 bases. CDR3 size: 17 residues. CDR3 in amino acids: CASSPTLGADYNSPLHF. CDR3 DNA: TGTGCCAGCAGCCCAACTCTGGGGGCGGACTATAATTCACCCCTCCACTTT.

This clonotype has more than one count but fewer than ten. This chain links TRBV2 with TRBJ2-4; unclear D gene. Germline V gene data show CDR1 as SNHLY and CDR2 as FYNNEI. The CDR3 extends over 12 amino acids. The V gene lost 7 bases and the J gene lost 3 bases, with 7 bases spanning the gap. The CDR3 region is CASMGVKNIQYF. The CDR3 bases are TGTGCCAGCATGGGTGTCAAAAACATTCAGTACTTC. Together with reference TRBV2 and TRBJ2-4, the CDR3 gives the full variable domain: EPEVTQTPSHQVTQMGQEVILRCVPISNHLYFYWYRQILGQKVEFLVSFYNNEISEKSEIFDDQFSVERPDGSNFTLKIRSTKLEDSAMYFCASMGVKNIQYFGAGTRLSVL.

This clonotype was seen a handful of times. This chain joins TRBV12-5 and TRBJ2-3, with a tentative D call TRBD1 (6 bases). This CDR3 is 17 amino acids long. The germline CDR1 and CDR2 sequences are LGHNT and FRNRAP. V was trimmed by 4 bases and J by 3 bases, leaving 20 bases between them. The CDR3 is CASGYGDRPGWTDTQYF. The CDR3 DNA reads TGTGCTAGTGGTTACGGTGACAGGCCGGGTTGGACAGATACGCAGTATTTT. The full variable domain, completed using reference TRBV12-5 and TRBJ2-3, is DARVTQTPRHKVTEMGQEVTMRCQPILGHNTVFWYRQTMMQGLELLAYFRNRAPLDDSGMPKDRFSAEMPDATLATLKIQPSEPRDSAVYFCASGYGDRPGWTDTQYFGPGTRLTVL.

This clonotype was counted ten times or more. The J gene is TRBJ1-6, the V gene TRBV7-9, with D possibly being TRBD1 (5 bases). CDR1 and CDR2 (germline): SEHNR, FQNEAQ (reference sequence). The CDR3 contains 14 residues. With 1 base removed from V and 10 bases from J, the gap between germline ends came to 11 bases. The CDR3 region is CASSLGGPGSPLHF. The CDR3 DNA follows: TGTGCCAGCAGCTTAGGGGGCCCGGGATCACCCCTCCACTTT.

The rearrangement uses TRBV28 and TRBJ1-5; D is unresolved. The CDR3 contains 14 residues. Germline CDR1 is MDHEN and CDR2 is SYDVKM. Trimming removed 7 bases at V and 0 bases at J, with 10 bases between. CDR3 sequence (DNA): TGTGCCAGCAAACTACAGATTAGCAATCAGCCCCAGCATTTT. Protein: CASKLQISNQPQHF.

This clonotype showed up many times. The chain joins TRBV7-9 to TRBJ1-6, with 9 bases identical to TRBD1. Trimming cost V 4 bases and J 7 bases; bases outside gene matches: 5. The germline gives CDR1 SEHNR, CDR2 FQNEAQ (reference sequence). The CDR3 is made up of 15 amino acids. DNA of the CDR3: TGTGCCAGCAGCTCGTCCGGGACAGGGAATTCACCCCTCCACTTT. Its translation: CASSSSGTGNSPLHF. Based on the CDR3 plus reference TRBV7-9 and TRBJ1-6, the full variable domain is DTGVSQNPRHKITKRGQNVTFRCDPISEHNRLYWYRQTLGQGPEFLTYFQNEAQLEKSRLLSDRFSAERPKGSFSTLEIQRTEQGDSAMYLCASSSSGTGNSPLHFGNGTRLTVT.

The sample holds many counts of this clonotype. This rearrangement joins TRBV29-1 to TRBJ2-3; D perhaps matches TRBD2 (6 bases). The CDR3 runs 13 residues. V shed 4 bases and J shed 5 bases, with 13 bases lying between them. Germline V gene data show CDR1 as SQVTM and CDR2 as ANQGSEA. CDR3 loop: CSVGILGGDTQYF. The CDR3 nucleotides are TGCAGCGTTGGGATCCTGGGGGGAGATACGCAGTATTTT.

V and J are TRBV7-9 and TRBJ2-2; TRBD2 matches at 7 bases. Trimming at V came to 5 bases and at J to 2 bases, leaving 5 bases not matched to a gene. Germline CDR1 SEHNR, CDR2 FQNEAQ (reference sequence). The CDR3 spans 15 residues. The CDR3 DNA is TGTGCCAGCAGCACACCTAGCGGAAACACCGGGGAGCTGTTTTTT. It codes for CASSTPSGNTGELFF.

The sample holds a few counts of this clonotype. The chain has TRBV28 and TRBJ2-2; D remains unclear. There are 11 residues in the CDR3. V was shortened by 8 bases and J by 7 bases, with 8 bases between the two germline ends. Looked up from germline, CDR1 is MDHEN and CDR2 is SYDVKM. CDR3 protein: CASFSLGELFF. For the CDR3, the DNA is TGTGCCAGCTTCTCCCTCGGGGAGCTGTTTTTT.

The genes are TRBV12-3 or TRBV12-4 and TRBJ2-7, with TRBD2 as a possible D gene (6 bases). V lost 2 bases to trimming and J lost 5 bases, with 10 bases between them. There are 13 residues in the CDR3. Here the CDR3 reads CASSLRGYDEQYF. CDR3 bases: TGTGCCAGCAGTTTACGGGGGTATGACGAGCAGTACTTC.

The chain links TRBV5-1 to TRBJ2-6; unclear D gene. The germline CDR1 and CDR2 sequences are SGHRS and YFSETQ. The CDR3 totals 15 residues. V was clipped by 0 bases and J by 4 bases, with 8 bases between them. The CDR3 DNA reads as TGCGCCAGCAGCTTGGACGGGTCCGGGGCCAACGTCCTGACTTTC. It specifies CASSLDGSGANVLTF.